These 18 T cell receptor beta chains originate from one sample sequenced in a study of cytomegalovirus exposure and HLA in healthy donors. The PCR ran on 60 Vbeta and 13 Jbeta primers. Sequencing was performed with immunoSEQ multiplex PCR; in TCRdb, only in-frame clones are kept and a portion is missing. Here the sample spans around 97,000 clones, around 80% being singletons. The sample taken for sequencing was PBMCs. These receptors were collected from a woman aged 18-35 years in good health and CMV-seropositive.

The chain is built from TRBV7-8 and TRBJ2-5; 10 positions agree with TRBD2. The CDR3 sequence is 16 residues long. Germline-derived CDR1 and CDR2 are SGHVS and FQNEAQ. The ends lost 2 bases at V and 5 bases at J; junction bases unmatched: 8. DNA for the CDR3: TGTGCCAGCAGCTTATTGTCTAGCGGGAGCAGGGAGACCCAGTACTTC. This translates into CASSLLSSGSRETQYF.

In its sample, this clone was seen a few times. CDR3 DNA sequence: TGTGCCATCAGTGAGTCTCAGGGTCTGGGGGGTCAAGAGACCCAGTACTTC. Protein: CAISESQGLGGQETQYF. The rearrangement links TRBV10-3 to TRBJ2-5; weak D call: TRBD2 (6 bases). Deletions cut 0 bases from V and 2 bases from J, with 16 bases between. The CDR3 covers 17 residues. From germline, CDR1 is ENHRY and CDR2 SYGVKD.

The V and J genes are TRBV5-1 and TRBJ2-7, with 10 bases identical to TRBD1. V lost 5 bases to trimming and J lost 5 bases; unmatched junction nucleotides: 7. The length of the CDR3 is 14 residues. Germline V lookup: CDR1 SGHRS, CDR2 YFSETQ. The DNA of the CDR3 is TGCGCCAGCAGTCGGACAGGGGGTACCCACGAGCAGTACTTC. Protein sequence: CASSRTGGTHEQYF.

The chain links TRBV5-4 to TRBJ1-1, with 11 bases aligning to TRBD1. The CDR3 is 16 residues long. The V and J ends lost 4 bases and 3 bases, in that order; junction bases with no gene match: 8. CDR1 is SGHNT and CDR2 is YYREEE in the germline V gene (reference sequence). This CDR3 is CASSEGTGGVYTEAFF. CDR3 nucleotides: TGTGCCAGCAGCGAGGGGACAGGGGGGGTTTACACTGAAGCTTTCTTT.

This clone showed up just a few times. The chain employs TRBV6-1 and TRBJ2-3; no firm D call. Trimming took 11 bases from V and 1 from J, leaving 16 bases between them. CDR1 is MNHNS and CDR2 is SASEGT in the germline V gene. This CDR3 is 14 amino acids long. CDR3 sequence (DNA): TGTGCCTGTTCGGTGAGGCCTGGCACAGATACGCAGTATTTT. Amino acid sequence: CACSVRPGTDTQYF.

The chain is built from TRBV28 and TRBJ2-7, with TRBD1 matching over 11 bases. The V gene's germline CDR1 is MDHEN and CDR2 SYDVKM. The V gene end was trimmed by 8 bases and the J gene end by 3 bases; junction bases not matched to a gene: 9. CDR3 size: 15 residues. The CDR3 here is CASGSGGTGGYEQYF. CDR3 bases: TGTGCCAGCGGATCGGGTGGGACAGGGGGCTACGAGCAGTACTTC.

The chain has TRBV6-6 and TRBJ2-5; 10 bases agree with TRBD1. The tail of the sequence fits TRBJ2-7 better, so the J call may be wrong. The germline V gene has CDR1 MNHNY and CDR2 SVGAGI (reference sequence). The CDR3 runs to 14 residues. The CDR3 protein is CASRRTGGSYEQYF. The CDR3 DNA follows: TGTGCCAGCAGGAGGACAGGGGGATCCTACGAGCAGTACTTC.

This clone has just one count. This CDR3 reads CAIIPALEEKLFF. In nucleotides, the CDR3 is TGTGCCATCATACCTGCCCTAGAAGAAAAACTGTTTTTT. The chain joins TRBV27 to TRBJ1-4; D call uncertain. V was pared by 10 bases and J by 8 bases, with 17 bases between. Germline V gene lookup returns CDR1 MNHEY and CDR2 SMNVEV (reference sequence). There are 13 residues in the CDR3.

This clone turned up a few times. The CDR3 DNA reads as TGTGCCAGCTCACCAATGGGCAGGGGTATCACCGGGGAGCTGTTTTTT. Its translation: CASSPMGRGITGELFF. J is TRBJ2-2 and V is TRBV18; D might be TRBD1 (6 bases). The CDR3 is made up of 16 amino acids. Germline V gene sequence: CDR1 KGHSH, CDR2 LQKENI. Trimming shortened V by 2 bases and J by 4 bases, and 14 bases separated the two germline ends.

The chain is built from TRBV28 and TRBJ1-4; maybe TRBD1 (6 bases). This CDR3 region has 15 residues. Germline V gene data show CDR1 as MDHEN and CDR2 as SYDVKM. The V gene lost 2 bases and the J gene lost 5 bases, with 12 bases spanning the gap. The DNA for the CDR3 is TGTGCCAGCAGTTTAGCGGGGGGCGCAAATGAAAAACTGTTTTTT. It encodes CASSLAGGANEKLFF.

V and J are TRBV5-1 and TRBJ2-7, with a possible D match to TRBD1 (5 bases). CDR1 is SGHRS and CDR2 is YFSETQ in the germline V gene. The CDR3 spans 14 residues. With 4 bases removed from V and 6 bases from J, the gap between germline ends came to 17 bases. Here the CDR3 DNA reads TGCGCCAGCAGCCCGGACGGCAGGGTGGGCGAGCAGTACTTC. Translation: CASSPDGRVGEQYF.

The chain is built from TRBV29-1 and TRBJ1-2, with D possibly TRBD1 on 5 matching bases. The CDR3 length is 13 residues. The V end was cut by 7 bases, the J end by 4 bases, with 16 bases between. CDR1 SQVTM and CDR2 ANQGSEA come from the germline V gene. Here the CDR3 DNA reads TGCAGCGACTCAATAGGGGAATTCTATGGCTACACCTTC. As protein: CSDSIGEFYGYTF. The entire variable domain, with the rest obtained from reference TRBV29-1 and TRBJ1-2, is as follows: SAVISQKPSRDICQRGTSLTIQCQVDSQVTMMFWYRQQPGQSLTLIATANQGSEATYESGFVIDKFPISRPNLTFSTLTVSNMSPEDSSIYLCSDSIGEFYGYTFGSGTRLTVV.

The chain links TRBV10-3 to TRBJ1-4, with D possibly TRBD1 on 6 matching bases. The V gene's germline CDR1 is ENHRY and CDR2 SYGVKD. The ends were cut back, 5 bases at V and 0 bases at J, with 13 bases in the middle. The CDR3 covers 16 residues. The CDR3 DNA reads TGTGCCATCAGTTCCGGGACACCTGCAACTAATGAAAAACTGTTTTTT. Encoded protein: CAISSGTPATNEKLFF.

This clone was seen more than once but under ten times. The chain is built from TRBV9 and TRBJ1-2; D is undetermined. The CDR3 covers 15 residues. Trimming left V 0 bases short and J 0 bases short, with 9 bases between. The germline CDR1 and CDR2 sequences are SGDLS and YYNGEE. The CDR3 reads CASSVGRVTNYGYTF. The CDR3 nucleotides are TGTGCCAGCAGCGTAGGGAGGGTAACTAACTATGGCTACACCTTC.

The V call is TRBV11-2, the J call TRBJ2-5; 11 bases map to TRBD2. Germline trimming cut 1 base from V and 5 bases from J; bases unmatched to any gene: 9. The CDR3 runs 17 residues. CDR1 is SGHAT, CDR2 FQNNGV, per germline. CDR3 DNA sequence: TGTGCCAGCAGCTTAGTGTGGACTAGCGGGCCCTCGGAGACCCAGTACTTC. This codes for CASSLVWTSGPSETQYF.

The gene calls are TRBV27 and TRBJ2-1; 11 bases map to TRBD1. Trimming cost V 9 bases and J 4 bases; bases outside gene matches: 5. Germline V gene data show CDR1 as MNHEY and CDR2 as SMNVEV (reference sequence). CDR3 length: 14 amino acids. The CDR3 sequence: CASWTGGAYNEQFF. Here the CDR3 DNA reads TGTGCCAGTTGGACAGGGGGCGCGTACAATGAGCAGTTCTTC.

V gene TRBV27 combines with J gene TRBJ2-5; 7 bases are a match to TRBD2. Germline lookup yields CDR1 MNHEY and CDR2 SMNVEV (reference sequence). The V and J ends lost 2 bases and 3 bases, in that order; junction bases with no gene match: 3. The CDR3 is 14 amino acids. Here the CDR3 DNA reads TGTGCCAGCAGTTTAGTGGGGGGGAAAGAGACCCAGTACTTC. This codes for CASSLVGGKETQYF.

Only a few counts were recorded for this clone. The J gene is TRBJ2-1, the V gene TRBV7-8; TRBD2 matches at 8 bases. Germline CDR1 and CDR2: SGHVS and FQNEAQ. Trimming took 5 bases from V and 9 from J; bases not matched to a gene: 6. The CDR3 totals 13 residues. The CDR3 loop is CASSAGTSSEQFF. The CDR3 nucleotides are TGTGCCAGCAGCGCCGGGACTAGTAGTGAGCAGTTCTTC. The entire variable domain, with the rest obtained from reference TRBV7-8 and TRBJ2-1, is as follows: GAGVSQSPRYKVAKRGQDVALRCDPISGHVSLFWYQQALGQGPEFLTYFQNEAQLDKSGLPSDRFFAERPEGSVSTLKIQRTQQEDSAVYLCASSAGTSSEQFFGPGTRLTVL.